The clone carrying this T cell receptor (beta chain) was seen just once. The antigen is not known. The protocol was immunoSEQ multiplex PCR, while the TCRdb copy is restricted to in-frame clones and leaves out a portion. The sample carries 20,000 to 30,000 clones, about 84% recorded once. These data come from a study of lymphopenia after photon versus proton radiotherapy. Germline loops: CDR1 SGHRS, CDR2 YFSETQ. The CDR3 covers 15 residues. Study findings and constraints: Only patients who died were analyzed for survival; proton advantage is unproven.

The source of this sequence is a woman between 65 and 79 years old with pancreatic cancer. Sequencing was performed on peripheral blood, taken from a patient treated with proton-based radiotherapy. V gene TRBV5-1 combines with J gene TRBJ2-5, with 13 nucleotides matching TRBD2. The better agreement between TRBJ2-7 and the DNA end casts doubt on the J call. The CDR3 sequence: CASSIGTSGTYEQYF. CDR3 DNA sequence: TGCGCCAGCAGCATCGGGACTAGCGGGACCTACGAGCAGTACTTC.